What follows are 5 T cell receptor beta chains derived from one specimen sequenced in a study of identifying expanded T cells in peripheral blood. Measured with immunoSEQ multiplex PCR; TCRdb has only the in-frame clones, and not every one. This table holds about 91,000 clones, about 90% found once. Sequenced material: blood. The receptor source for this set is a person aged 18 to 75 in good health.

J is TRBJ2-5 and V is TRBV10-3, with 11 bases aligning to TRBD1. V lost 7 bases and J lost 1; bases outside the gene matches: 5. In germline, CDR1 is ENHRY, CDR2 SYGVKD. The CDR3 has 15 residues. The CDR3 nucleotides read TGTGCCATCAACGGGGACAGGGGGGGCCAAGAGACCCAGTACTTC. It translates to CAINGDRGGQETQYF.

V and J are TRBV5-1 and TRBJ2-1; a possible D gene is TRBD2 (6 bases). Germline loops: CDR1 SGHRS, CDR2 YFSETQ. This CDR3 is built from 14 residues. Trimming cost V 4 bases and J 8 bases, with 16 bases left between them. The CDR3 is CASSQEGFTHEQFF. DNA for the CDR3: TGCGCCAGCAGCCAGGAGGGCTTTACACATGAGCAGTTCTTC.

This clone has a handful of counts. The CDR3 region is CASKSGGTGELFF. The CDR3, as DNA: TGTGCCAGTAAATCAGGGGGCACCGGGGAGCTGTTTTTT. J is TRBJ2-2 and V is TRBV28, with TRBD1 matching over 7 bases. Per germline, CDR1 MDHEN and CDR2 SYDVKM. CDR3 length: 13 amino acids. J lost 4 bases, V lost 9 bases, and 5 bases had no gene match.

The chain uses TRBV30 and TRBJ2-3; either TRBD1 or TRBD2 may supply D (5 bases each). The CDR3 has 16 amino acids. The V gene's germline CDR1 is GTSNPN and CDR2 SVGIG (reference sequence). V lost 3 bases, J lost 0 bases, and 16 bases lay in between. The CDR3 here is CAWSAGTQASTDTQYF. In DNA form, the CDR3 reads TGTGCCTGGAGCGCCGGGACGCAGGCTAGCACAGATACGCAGTATTTT.

The V call is TRBV5-4, the J call TRBJ2-7; 9 nucleotides line up with TRBD1. V was pared by 0 bases and J by 4 bases, with 5 bases of the junction left unmatched. The CDR3 is 15 residues long. The V gene's germline CDR1 is SGHNT and CDR2 YYREEE (reference sequence). CDR3 coding DNA: TGTGCCAGCAGCTTGGGTGGACAGGGGACGTACGAGCAGTACTTC. It is translated as CASSLGGQGTYEQYF.